Listed here are 20 T cell receptor beta chains from one sample, sequenced in a study of identical twins. TCRdb processed the 5' RACE reads anew with MiXCR; each CDR3 protein has one entry. The sample has 1.5 million to 2 million distinct CDR3 sequences, around 29% seen once. Sequencing input: cord blood. These receptors were collected from a newborn girl in good health.

Only one count was recorded for this clonotype. This may stem from a read error, because a much larger clone lies one nucleotide away. CDR3 loop: CASSLPGQLNAEAFF. CDR3 DNA sequence: TGTGCCAGCAGTTTACCTGGACAGTTGAACGCTGAAGCTTTCTTT. The J gene is TRBJ1-1, the V gene TRBV28; possibly TRBD1 for D (6 bases). The CDR3 extends over 15 amino acids. In germline, CDR1 is MDHEN, CDR2 SYDVKM.

This clonotype has just a few counts. V is TRBV3-1 and J is TRBJ2-7; D may be TRBD2 (5 bases). Germline V gene data show CDR1 as LGHDT and CDR2 as YNNKEL (reference sequence). Trimming removed 6 bases from V and 7 bases from J, with 10 bases in between. The CDR3 is made up of 11 amino acids. The CDR3 region has the DNA TGTGCCAGCAGGAGGGCCAATGAGCAGTACTTC. Translating it yields CASRRANEQYF.

The table lists this clonotype with a few counts. V is TRBV5-8 and J is TRBJ1-1; D not resolved. The V end lost 0 bases, the J end lost 3 bases, and 18 bases lay between the germline ends. Germline V gene sequence: CDR1 SGHTS, CDR2 YDEGEE. This CDR3 is built from 17 residues. The CDR3 sequence: CASSLAPSRNHYTEAFF. CDR3 nucleotides: TGTGCCAGCAGCTTGGCCCCTAGCAGGAACCACTACACTGAAGCTTTCTTT.

J is TRBJ2-7 and V is TRBV14; D is possibly TRBD1 (5 bases). CDR3 length: 12 residues. Germline V CDR1 and CDR2: SGHDN, FVKESK. Trimming took 1 base from V and 7 from J, leaving 8 bases between them. Here the CDR3 reads CASSQGRAEQYF. CDR3 nucleotides: TGTGCCAGCAGCCAAGGCAGGGCGGAGCAGTACTTC.

V gene TRBV28 combines with J gene TRBJ1-2, with D maybe TRBD1 (5 bases). Germline assignment: CDR1 MDHEN and CDR2 SYDVKM. The germline V and J ends were trimmed by 6 bases and 5 bases, with 16 bases remaining between them. This CDR3 spans 14 amino acids. The CDR3 bases are TGTGCCAGCAGCGCCCCACCCAGGGATTATGGCTACACCTTC. It is translated as CASSAPPRDYGYTF.

This clonotype was observed a few times. The V and J genes are TRBV28 and TRBJ1-2, with TRBD1 as a possible D gene (5 bases). This CDR3 has 14 amino acids. Trimming left V 2 bases short and J 3 bases short, with 10 bases between. Per germline, CDR1 MDHEN and CDR2 SYDVKM. CDR3 bases: TGTGCCAGCAGTTTAGAGGGGTACTACTATGGCTACACCTTC. Encoded protein: CASSLEGYYYGYTF.

This clonotype has at least ten counts. The CDR3 DNA follows: TGCGCCAGCAGCTCAAAGCGGGAGGTCGATGAGCAGTTCTTC. Residues: CASSSKREVDEQFF. This chain links TRBV5-1 with TRBJ2-1, with TRBD2 matching over 9 bases. With V trimmed by 3 bases and J by 8 bases, 6 bases remained unmatched. CDR3 length: 14 residues. Germline assignment: CDR1 SGHRS and CDR2 YFSETQ. The full variable domain, its missing parts supplied by reference TRBV5-1 and TRBJ2-1, is KAGVTQTPRYLIKTRGQQVTLSCSPISGHRSVSWYQQTPGQGLQFLFEYFSETQRNKGNFPGRFSGRQFSNSRSEMNVSTLELGDSALYLCASSSKREVDEQFFGPGTRLTVL.

V is TRBV2 and J is TRBJ2-7; D uncertain. Germline CDR1 and CDR2: SNHLY and FYNNEI. The CDR3 has 9 residues. Trimming removed 7 bases from V and 8 bases from J, with 6 bases in between. CDR3 nucleotide sequence: TGTGCCAGCACTTACAAGCAGTACTTC. This translates into CASTYKQYF.

In its sample, this clonotype was seen a few times. This chain uses TRBV4-2 with TRBJ2-1, with 7 nucleotides matching TRBD1. The CDR3 extends over 16 amino acids. J was trimmed by 0 bases and V by 0 bases; bases with no gene match: 2. CDR1 is LGHNA and CDR2 is YNFKEQ in the germline V gene. The CDR3 nucleotides read TGTGCCAGCAGCCAAGACAGGGGGAACTCCTACAATGAGCAGTTCTTC. Protein sequence: CASSQDRGNSYNEQFF.

This clonotype was found a few times. The chain links TRBV6-2 or TRBV6-3 to TRBJ2-1; 7 bases align to TRBD2. V was pared by 2 bases and J by 4 bases, with 11 bases of the junction left unmatched. Germline V gives CDR1 MNHEY, CDR2 SVGEGT. This CDR3 region has 17 residues. The CDR3 loop reads CASSYVVGDYKYNEQFF. Here the CDR3 DNA reads TGTGCCAGCAGTTACGTAGTTGGGGACTACAAATACAATGAGCAGTTCTTC.

This clonotype has a count of ten or more. The chain combines TRBV5-1 with TRBJ2-7; 11 bases agree with TRBD2. V gave up 3 bases and J gave up 2 bases; unmatched junction bases: 4. The germline V gene encodes CDR1 SGHRS and CDR2 YFSETQ. The CDR3 is 15 residues long. The DNA of the CDR3 is TGCGCCAGCAGCTGGGGACTAGCGGATGCCTACGAGCAGTACTTC. Protein: CASSWGLADAYEQYF.

This clonotype was recorded a few times. This chain uses TRBV12-3 or TRBV12-4 with TRBJ2-7; the match to TRBD2 covers 9 bases. V lost 0 bases to trimming and J lost 5 bases; unmatched junction nucleotides: 5. The CDR3 is made up of 15 amino acids. For the CDR3, the DNA is TGTGCCAGCAGTTTAGCCGGGACTAGCTTCGACGAGCAGTACTTC. This codes for CASSLAGTSFDEQYF.

The genes are TRBV20-1 and TRBJ2-7; 7 bases fit TRBD2. Germline trimming cut 2 bases from V and 3 bases from J; bases unmatched to any gene: 7. The CDR3 is 14 amino acids. CDR1 is DFQATT, CDR2 SNEGSKA, per germline (reference sequence). CDR3 coding DNA: TGCAGTGCTAGACGGGGGAGGGACCGCTACGAGCAGTACTTC. It yields the protein CSARRGRDRYEQYF.

The chain combines TRBV6-6 with TRBJ2-7; either TRBD1 or TRBD2 may supply D (6 bases each). Looked up from germline, CDR1 is MNHNY and CDR2 is SVGAGI (reference sequence). V was shortened by 8 bases and J by 4 bases, with 24 bases between the two germline ends. The CDR3 runs to 16 residues. The CDR3 sequence: CASGKVRGAPPYEQYF. The CDR3 DNA reads TGTGCCAGCGGAAAAGTTAGGGGGGCGCCCCCGTACGAGCAGTACTTC.

This sequence joins TRBV2 and TRBJ2-2, with 8 bases aligning to TRBD1. Germline V gives CDR1 SNHLY, CDR2 FYNNEI. V was clipped by 5 bases and J by 1 base; unmatched bases: 9. The CDR3 contains 17 residues. The CDR3 spells CASSKQTGAGNTGELFF. CDR3 coding DNA: TGTGCCAGCAGTAAACAGACAGGGGCAGGGAACACCGGGGAGCTGTTTTTT.

The V and J genes are TRBV6-2 or TRBV6-3 and TRBJ2-1; 12 bases map to TRBD2. CDR3 size: 22 residues. CDR1 and CDR2 (germline): MNHEY, SVGEGT. The V segment lost 2 bases and the J segment 1 base; nucleotides outside the gene matches: 18. Written as DNA, the CDR3 is TGTGCCAGCAGTTACCCGAAAACTAGCGGGAGGATCCACGTACCATCCTACAATGAGCAGTTCTTC. Translation: CASSYPKTSGRIHVPSYNEQFF.

In its sample, this clonotype was seen once. The rearrangement links TRBV10-3 to TRBJ2-5; D call uncertain. The closer fit of TRBJ2-1 to the DNA end suggests the J call may be wrong. Germline CDR1 reads ENHRY; CDR2 reads SYGVKD. CDR3 size: 14 residues. This chain's CDR3 is CAISEKTIQETQFF. DNA of the CDR3: TGTGCCATCAGTGAGAAAACTATCCAAGAGACCCAGTTCTTC.

The chain recombines TRBV15 with TRBJ1-3; 7 bases line up with TRBD1. This CDR3 is 16 amino acids long. Losses at the gene ends were 7 bases for V and 0 bases for J; bases not matched to a gene: 9. CDR1 LNHNV and CDR2 YYDKDF come from the germline V gene (reference sequence). CDR3 sequence: CATNAGDSRSGNTIYF. Here the CDR3 DNA reads TGTGCCACCAATGCCGGGGACAGCCGCTCTGGAAACACCATATATTTT. The full variable domain, in which reference TRBV15 and TRBJ1-3 provide the parts outside the CDR3, is DAMVIQNPRYQVTQFGKPVTLSCSQTLNHNVMYWYQQKSSQAPKLLFHYYDKDFNNEADTPDNFQSRRPNTSFCFLDIRSPGLGDTAMYLCATNAGDSRSGNTIYFGEGSWLTVV.

This chain connects TRBV5-1 to TRBJ1-3; possible D gene TRBD1, 5 bases. V was shortened by 3 bases and J by 2 bases, with 12 bases between the two germline ends. This CDR3 contains 15 residues. Germline-derived CDR1 and CDR2 are SGHRS and YFSETQ. The CDR3 DNA sequence: TGCGCCAGCAGCTCCGACGCGGGGGCTGGAAACACCATATATTTT. This sequence encodes CASSSDAGAGNTIYF.

The chain carries TRBV13 and TRBJ2-1; the D is unclear. Germline loops: CDR1 PRHDT, CDR2 FYEKMQ (reference sequence). This CDR3 contains 14 residues. V lost 3 bases and J lost 3, with 9 bases in between. The CDR3 region has the DNA TGTGCCAGCAGCTTTGTGTCAGGCTACAATGAGCAGTTCTTC. Its protein is CASSFVSGYNEQFF. Filled out from reference TRBV13 and TRBJ2-1, the complete variable domain reads AAGVIQSPRHLIKEKRETATLKCYPIPRHDTVYWYQQGPGQDPQFLISFYEKMQSDKGSIPDRFSAQQFSDYHSELNMSSLELGDSALYFCASSFVSGYNEQFFGPGTRLTVL.